This T cell receptor (beta chain) was sequenced in a study of blood T cells in healthy people across ages. Looked up from germline, CDR1 is SGHRS and CDR2 is YFSETQ. The CDR3 is made up of 13 amino acids. V lost 4 bases and J 5 bases, leaving 10 bases between the germline ends. Alongside a J-beta primer mix, a sample-barcoded 5' primer served in a second PCR lasting 7 to 11 cycles. Via MiXCR, TCRdb re-called the 5' RACE reads, giving one row per CDR3 protein. This sample has around 1.5 million distinct CDR3 sequences, with around 55% found just once. This TCR was recovered from a man aged 18 to 29 in good health. The V call is TRBV5-1, the J call TRBJ2-1; possibly TRBD2 for D (5 bases). The sequencing input was blood. The CDR3 reads CASSPGLDNEQFF. CDR3 bases: TGCGCCAGCAGCCCCGGACTTGACAATGAGCAGTTCTTC.